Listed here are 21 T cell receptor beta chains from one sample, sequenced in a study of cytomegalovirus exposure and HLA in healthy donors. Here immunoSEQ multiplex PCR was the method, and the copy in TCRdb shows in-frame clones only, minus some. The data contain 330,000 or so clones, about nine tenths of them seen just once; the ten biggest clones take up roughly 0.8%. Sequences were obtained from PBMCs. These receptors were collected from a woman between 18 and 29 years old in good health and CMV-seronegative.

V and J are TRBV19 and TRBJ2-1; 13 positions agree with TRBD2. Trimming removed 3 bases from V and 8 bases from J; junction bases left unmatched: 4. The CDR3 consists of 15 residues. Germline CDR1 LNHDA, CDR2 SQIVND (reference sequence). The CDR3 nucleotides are TGTGCCAGTAGTATGTCACTAGCGGGAGGGCATGAGCAGTTCTTC. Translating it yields CASSMSLAGGHEQFF.

DNA for the CDR3: TGTGCCAGCAGCATAACAATAGCGGGAGGCACAGATACGCAGTATTTT. Translation gives CASSITIAGGTDTQYF. The chain recombines TRBV7-9 with TRBJ2-3, with 9 bases fitting TRBD2. This CDR3 has 16 amino acids. V gave up 5 bases and J gave up 1 base; unmatched junction bases: 7. Per germline, CDR1 SEHNR and CDR2 FQNEAQ (reference sequence).

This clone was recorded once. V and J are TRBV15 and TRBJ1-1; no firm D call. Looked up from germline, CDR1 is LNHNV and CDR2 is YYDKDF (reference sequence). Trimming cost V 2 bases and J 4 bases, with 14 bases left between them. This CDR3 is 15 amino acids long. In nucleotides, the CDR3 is TGTGCCACCAGCAGACACAGTACCGAGGGCACTGAAGCTTTCTTT. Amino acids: CATSRHSTEGTEAFF.

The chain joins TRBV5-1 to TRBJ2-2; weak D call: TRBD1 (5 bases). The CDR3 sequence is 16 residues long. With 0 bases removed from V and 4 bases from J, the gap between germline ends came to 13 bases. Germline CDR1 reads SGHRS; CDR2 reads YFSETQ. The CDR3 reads CASSLARTFITGELFF. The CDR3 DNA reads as TGCGCCAGCAGCTTGGCTAGGACATTTATCACCGGGGAGCTGTTTTTT.

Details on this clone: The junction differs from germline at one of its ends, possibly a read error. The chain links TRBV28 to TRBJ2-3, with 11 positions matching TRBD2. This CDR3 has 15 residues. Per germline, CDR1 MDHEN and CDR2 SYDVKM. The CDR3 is CASRPTSGRRHTQYF. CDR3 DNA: TGTGCTAGCAGACCCACTAGCGGGAGACGACATACGCAGTATTTT.

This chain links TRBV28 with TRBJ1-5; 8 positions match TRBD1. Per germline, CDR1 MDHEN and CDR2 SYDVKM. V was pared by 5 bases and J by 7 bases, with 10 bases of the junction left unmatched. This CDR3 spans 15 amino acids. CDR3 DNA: TGTGCCAGCAGTACAACTGGACAGGGCCTGCAGCCCCAGCATTTT. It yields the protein CASSTTGQGLQPQHF.

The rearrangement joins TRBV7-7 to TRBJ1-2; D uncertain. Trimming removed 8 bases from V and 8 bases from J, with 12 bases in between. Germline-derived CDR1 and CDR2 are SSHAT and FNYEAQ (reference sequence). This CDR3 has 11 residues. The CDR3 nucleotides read TGTGCCAGCCACATCCGGAGGGGCTACACCTTC. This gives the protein CASHIRRGYTF.

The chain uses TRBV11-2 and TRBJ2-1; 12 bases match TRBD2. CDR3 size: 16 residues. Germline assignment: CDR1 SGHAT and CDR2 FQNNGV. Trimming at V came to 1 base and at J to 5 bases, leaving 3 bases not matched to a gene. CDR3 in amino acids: CASSLGTSGVHNEQFF. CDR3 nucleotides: TGTGCCAGCAGCTTAGGGACTAGCGGGGTCCACAATGAGCAGTTCTTC. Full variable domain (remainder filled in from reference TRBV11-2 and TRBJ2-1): EAGVAQSPRYKIIEKRQSVAFWCNPISGHATLYWYQQILGQGPKLLIQFQNNGVVDDSQLPKDRFSAERLKGVDSTLKIQPAKLEDSAVYLCASSLGTSGVHNEQFFGPGTRLTVL.

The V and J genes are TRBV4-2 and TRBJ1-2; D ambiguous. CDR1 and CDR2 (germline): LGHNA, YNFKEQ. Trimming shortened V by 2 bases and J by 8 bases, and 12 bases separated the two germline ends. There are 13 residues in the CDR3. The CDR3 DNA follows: TGTGCCAGCAGCCAACATCTAGGAGGAGGCTACACCTTC. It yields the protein CASSQHLGGGYTF.

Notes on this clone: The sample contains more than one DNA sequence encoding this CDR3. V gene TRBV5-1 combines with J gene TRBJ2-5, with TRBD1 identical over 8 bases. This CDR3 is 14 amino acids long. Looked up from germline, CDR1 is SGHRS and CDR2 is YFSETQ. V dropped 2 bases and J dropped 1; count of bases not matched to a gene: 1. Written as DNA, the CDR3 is TGCGCCAGCAGCTTAACAGGGGGCCAAGAGACCCAGTACTTC. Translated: CASSLTGGQETQYF.

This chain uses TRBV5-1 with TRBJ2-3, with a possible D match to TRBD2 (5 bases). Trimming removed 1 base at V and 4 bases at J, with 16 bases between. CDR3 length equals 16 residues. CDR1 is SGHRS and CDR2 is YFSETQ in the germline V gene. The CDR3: CASSLSIALASDTQYF. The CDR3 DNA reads TGCGCCAGCAGCTTGAGTATAGCGCTCGCCTCAGATACGCAGTATTTT.

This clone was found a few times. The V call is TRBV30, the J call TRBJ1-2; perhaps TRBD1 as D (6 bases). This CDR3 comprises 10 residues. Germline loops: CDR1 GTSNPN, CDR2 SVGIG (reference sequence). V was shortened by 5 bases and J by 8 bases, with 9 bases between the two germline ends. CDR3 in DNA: TGTGCCTGGCCTCAGGGGGGCTACACCTTC. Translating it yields CAWPQGGYTF.

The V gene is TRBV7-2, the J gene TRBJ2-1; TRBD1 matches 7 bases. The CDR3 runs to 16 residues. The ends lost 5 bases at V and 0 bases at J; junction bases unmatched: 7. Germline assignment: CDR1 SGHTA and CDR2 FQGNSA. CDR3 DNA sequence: TGTGCCAGCAGCCTCGGACAGGCCAGCTCCTACAATGAGCAGTTCTTC. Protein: CASSLGQASSYNEQFF.

The DNA for the CDR3 is TGTGCCAGTCTTCCCGGGGGTAGCGGCAACACCGGGGAGCTGTTTTTT. This gives the protein CASLPGGSGNTGELFF. V is TRBV28 and J is TRBJ2-2; tentative D call: TRBD2 (6 bases). This CDR3 is built from 16 residues. V shed 9 bases and J shed 2 bases, with 19 bases lying between them. CDR1 and CDR2 from the germline V gene are MDHEN and SYDVKM.

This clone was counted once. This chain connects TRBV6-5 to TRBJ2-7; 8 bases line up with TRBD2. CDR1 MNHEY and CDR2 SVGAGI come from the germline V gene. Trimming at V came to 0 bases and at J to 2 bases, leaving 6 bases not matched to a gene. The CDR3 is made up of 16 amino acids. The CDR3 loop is CASSYSWRGDTYEQYF. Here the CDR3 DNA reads TGTGCCAGCAGTTACTCTTGGCGGGGGGACACCTACGAGCAGTACTTC.

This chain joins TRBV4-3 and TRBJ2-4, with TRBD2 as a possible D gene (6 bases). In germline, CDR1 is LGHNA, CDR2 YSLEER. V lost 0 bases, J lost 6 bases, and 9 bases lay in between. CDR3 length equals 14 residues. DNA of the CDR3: TGCGCCAGCAGCCAAGAGGGGGGACTAAACATTCAGTACTTC. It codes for CASSQEGGLNIQYF.

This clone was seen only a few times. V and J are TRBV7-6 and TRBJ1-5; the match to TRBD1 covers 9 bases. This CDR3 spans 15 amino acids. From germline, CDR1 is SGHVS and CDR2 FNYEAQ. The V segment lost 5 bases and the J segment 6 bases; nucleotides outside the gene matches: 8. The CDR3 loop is CASSPGTGKAQPQHF. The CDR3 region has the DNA TGTGCCAGCAGCCCAGGGACAGGGAAGGCTCAGCCCCAGCATTTT. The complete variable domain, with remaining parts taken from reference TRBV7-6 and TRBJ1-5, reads GAGVSQSPRYKVTKRGQDVALRCDPISGHVSLYWYRQALGQGPEFLTYFNYEAQQDKSGLPNDRFSAERPEGSISTLTIQRTEQRDSAMYRCASSPGTGKAQPQHFGDGTRLSIL.

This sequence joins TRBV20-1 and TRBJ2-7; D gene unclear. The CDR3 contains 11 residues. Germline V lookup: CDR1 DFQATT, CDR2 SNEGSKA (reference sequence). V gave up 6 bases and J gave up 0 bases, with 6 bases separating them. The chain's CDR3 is CSATNSYEQYF. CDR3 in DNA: TGCAGTGCCACAAACTCCTACGAGCAGTACTTC.

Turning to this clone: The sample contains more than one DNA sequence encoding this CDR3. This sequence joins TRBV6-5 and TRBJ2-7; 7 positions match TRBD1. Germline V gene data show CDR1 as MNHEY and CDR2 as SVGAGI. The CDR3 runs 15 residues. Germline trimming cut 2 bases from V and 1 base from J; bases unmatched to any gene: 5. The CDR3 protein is CASSYRDRGSYEQYF. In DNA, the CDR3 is TGTGCCAGCAGTTACAGGGACAGAGGGTCCTACGAGCAGTACTTC.

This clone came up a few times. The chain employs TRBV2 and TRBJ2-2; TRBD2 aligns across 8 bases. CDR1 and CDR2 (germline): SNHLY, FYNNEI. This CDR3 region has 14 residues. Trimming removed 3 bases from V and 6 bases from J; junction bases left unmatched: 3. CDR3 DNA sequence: TGTGCCAGCAGTGAGGTCGGGAGGGCCGGGGAGCTGTTTTTT. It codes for CASSEVGRAGELFF.

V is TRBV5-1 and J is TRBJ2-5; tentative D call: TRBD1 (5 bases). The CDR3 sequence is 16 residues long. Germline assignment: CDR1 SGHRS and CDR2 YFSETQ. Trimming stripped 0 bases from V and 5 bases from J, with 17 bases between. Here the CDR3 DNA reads TGCGCCAGCAGCTTGGCGTCCGGCAGGGTCCGTGAGACCCAGTACTTC. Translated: CASSLASGRVRETQYF.